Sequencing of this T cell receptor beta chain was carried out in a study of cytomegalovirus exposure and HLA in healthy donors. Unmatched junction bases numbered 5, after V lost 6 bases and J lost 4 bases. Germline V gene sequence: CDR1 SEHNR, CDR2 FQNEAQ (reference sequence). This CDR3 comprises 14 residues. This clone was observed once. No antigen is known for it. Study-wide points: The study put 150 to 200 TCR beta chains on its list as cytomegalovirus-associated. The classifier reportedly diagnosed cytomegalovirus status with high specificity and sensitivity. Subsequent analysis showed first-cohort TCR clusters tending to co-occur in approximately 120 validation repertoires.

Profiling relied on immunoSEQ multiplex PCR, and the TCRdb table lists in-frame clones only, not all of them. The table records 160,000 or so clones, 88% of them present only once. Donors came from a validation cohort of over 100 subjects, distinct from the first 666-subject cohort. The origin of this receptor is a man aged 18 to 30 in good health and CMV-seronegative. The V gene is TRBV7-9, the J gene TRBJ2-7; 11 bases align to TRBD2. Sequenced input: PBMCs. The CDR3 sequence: CASSSLAGEYEQYF. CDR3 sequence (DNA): TGTGCCAGCAGTTCACTAGCGGGAGAGTACGAGCAGTACTTC.